Listed here are 28 T cell receptor beta chains from one sample, sequenced in a study of cytomegalovirus exposure and HLA in healthy donors. This table comes from immunoSEQ multiplex PCR, and its TCRdb copy is limited to in-frame clones, with some not included. The sample carries about 240,000 clones, about 90% recorded once. Sample: PBMCs. All receptors come from a woman in her thirties in good health and CMV-seropositive.

The V gene is TRBV11-2, the J gene TRBJ2-1, with 13 positions matching TRBD2. Germline V gene data show CDR1 as SGHAT and CDR2 as FQNNGV. CDR3 length: 15 amino acids. Unmatched junction bases numbered 6, after V lost 5 bases and J lost 8 bases. The CDR3 DNA reads as TGTGCCAGCAGCCCTACTGGGACTAGCGGGGATGAGCAGTTCTTC. Translating gives CASSPTGTSGDEQFF.

This chain joins TRBV19 and TRBJ1-1; D might be TRBD1 (6 bases). V was trimmed by 4 bases and J by 5 bases, leaving 14 bases between them. The CDR3 runs 14 residues. Germline V gene data show CDR1 as LNHDA and CDR2 as SQIVND (reference sequence). This CDR3 reads CASSRWAGDTEAFF. The DNA for the CDR3 is TGTGCCAGTAGTAGGTGGGCAGGGGATACTGAAGCTTTCTTT. The full variable domain, completed using reference TRBV19 and TRBJ1-1, is DGGITQSPKYLFRKEGQNVTLSCEQNLNHDAMYWYRQDPGQGLRLIYYSQIVNDFQKGDIAEGYSVSREKKESFPLTVTSAQKNPTAFYLCASSRWAGDTEAFFGQGTRLTVV.

The chain combines TRBV27 with TRBJ2-1; the match to TRBD2 covers 16 bases. The V gene's germline CDR1 is MNHEY and CDR2 SMNVEV (reference sequence). Germline trimming cut 7 bases from V and 0 bases from J; bases unmatched to any gene: 9. The CDR3 loop spans 19 amino acids. CDR3 sequence: CASTERGLAGGSSYNEQFF. CDR3 nucleotides: TGTGCCAGCACCGAAAGGGGACTAGCGGGAGGGAGCTCCTACAATGAGCAGTTCTTC.

The genes are TRBV19 and TRBJ2-1; 9 bases are a match to TRBD2. J was trimmed by 0 bases and V by 5 bases; bases with no gene match: 5. Germline V gives CDR1 LNHDA, CDR2 SQIVND (reference sequence). This CDR3 is built from 16 residues. CDR3 in amino acids: CASSSRAGGSYNEQFF. In DNA, the CDR3 is TGTGCCAGTAGTTCGAGAGCGGGGGGCTCCTACAATGAGCAGTTCTTC. Full variable domain (outside the CDR3, taken from reference TRBV19 and TRBJ2-1): DGGITQSPKYLFRKEGQNVTLSCEQNLNHDAMYWYRQDPGQGLRLIYYSQIVNDFQKGDIAEGYSVSREKKESFPLTVTSAQKNPTAFYLCASSSRAGGSYNEQFFGPGTRLTVL.

The chain uses TRBV7-8 and TRBJ2-2; 8 positions agree with TRBD2. Germline V CDR1 and CDR2: SGHVS, FQNEAQ. This CDR3 contains 15 residues. Unmatched junction bases numbered 7, after V lost 3 bases and J lost 7 bases. The CDR3 here is CASSFLTSGGGELFF. For the CDR3, the DNA is TGTGCCAGCAGCTTTTTAACTAGCGGCGGCGGGGAGCTGTTTTTT.

Here the CDR3 DNA reads TGTGCCAGCAGCTCCCGGGGTAAAAGGGATCCGGGTGAGCAGTACTTC. The encoded protein is CASSSRGKRDPGEQYF. The chain couples TRBV7-6 to TRBJ2-7; perhaps TRBD2 as D (5 bases). Germline lookup yields CDR1 SGHVS and CDR2 FNYEAQ. The CDR3 is 16 residues long. The germline V and J ends were trimmed by 4 bases and 7 bases, with 23 bases remaining between them.

This chain uses TRBV27 with TRBJ2-7; maybe TRBD2 (6 bases). This CDR3 spans 14 amino acids. The V end lost 7 bases, the J end lost 1 base, and 14 bases lay between the germline ends. Germline V gene data show CDR1 as MNHEY and CDR2 as SMNVEV (reference sequence). The CDR3 DNA reads as TGTGCCAGCACCCCATCTAGCGCATCCTACGAGCAGTACTTC. Residues: CASTPSSASYEQYF.

This clone was detected once. The chain joins TRBV4-2 to TRBJ2-2, with TRBD1 matching over 9 bases. Germline V lookup: CDR1 LGHNA, CDR2 YNFKEQ. The V segment lost 0 bases and the J segment 6 bases; nucleotides outside the gene matches: 11. CDR3 length equals 18 residues. DNA for the CDR3: TGTGCCAGCAGCCAAGATTCCTACCGGACAGGGGCTCCCGGGGAGCTGTTTTTT. Amino acid sequence: CASSQDSYRTGAPGELFF.

This chain links TRBV7-2 with TRBJ2-1; TRBD2 is a possible D gene (5 bases). This CDR3 contains 15 residues. Germline V gene sequence: CDR1 SGHTA, CDR2 FQGNSA. The ends were cut back, 2 bases at V and 9 bases at J, with 17 bases in the middle. The CDR3 DNA is TGTGCCAGCAGCTTACAGCTAGCATCAAAGGGTGAGCAGTTCTTC. This sequence encodes CASSLQLASKGEQFF.

The chain is built from TRBV7-2 and TRBJ2-3, with 9 bases aligning to TRBD2. The V and J ends lost 4 bases and 2 bases, in that order; junction bases with no gene match: 4. Germline V gene lookup returns CDR1 SGHTA and CDR2 FQGNSA. CDR3 length equals 15 residues. In DNA, the CDR3 is TGTGCCAGCAGCTCGACTAGCGGTCCCACAGATACGCAGTATTTT. It is translated as CASSSTSGPTDTQYF.

The V gene is TRBV4-1, the J gene TRBJ2-3, with TRBD1 identical over 9 bases. CDR3 length: 18 amino acids. The V gene's germline CDR1 is MGHRA and CDR2 YSYEKL. V was pared by 2 bases and J by 3 bases, with 12 bases of the junction left unmatched. Here the CDR3 DNA reads TGCGCCAGCAGCCAAATTGCGTTAGGGACAGGGCTAACAGATACGCAGTATTTT. Amino acids: CASSQIALGTGLTDTQYF.

The rearrangement joins TRBV6-1 to TRBJ1-4; D is perhaps TRBD1 (5 bases). The V end lost 3 bases, the J end lost 11 bases, and 19 bases lay between the germline ends. CDR1 is MNHNS and CDR2 is SASEGT in the germline V gene. This CDR3 region has 15 residues. The CDR3 protein is CASSEGEVLRLKLFF. CDR3 nucleotide sequence: TGTGCCAGCAGTGAGGGGGAGGTGTTAAGGCTTAAACTGTTTTTT.

The V gene is TRBV27, the J gene TRBJ2-6; D is undetermined. Per the germline V gene, CDR1 is MNHEY and CDR2 is SMNVEV (reference sequence). V was shortened by 4 bases and J by 0 bases, with 19 bases between the two germline ends. This CDR3 contains 19 residues. The CDR3: CASSSTVAGFYSGANVLTF. CDR3 bases: TGTGCCAGCAGTTCAACCGTGGCCGGGTTCTACTCTGGGGCCAACGTCCTGACTTTC.

This chain connects TRBV27 to TRBJ2-1, with D maybe TRBD2 (5 bases). The V gene lost 4 bases and the J gene lost 4 bases, with 8 bases spanning the gap. From germline, CDR1 is MNHEY and CDR2 SMNVEV (reference sequence). The CDR3 contains 13 residues. The CDR3 sequence: CASSWERYNEQFF. CDR3 in DNA: TGTGCCAGCAGTTGGGAGAGATACAATGAGCAGTTCTTC.

The rearrangement links TRBV5-1 to TRBJ2-7; 9 nucleotides line up with TRBD2. The trim removed 1 base at V and 7 bases at J, leaving 9 bases unmatched. Per germline, CDR1 SGHRS and CDR2 YFSETQ. The CDR3 extends over 15 amino acids. The CDR3 reads CASSLLAGGREEQYF. The CDR3 DNA is TGCGCCAGCAGCTTGCTGGCGGGAGGGCGGGAGGAGCAGTACTTC. Full variable domain (rest looked up from reference TRBV5-1 and TRBJ2-7): KAGVTQTPRYLIKTRGQQVTLSCSPISGHRSVSWYQQTPGQGLQFLFEYFSETQRNKGNFPGRFSGRQFSNSRSEMNVSTLELGDSALYLCASSLLAGGREEQYFGPGTRLTVT.

The CDR3 DNA sequence: TGTGCCAGCAGCTTAGGGGTAGCGGGGGCGAACACCGGGGAGCTGTTTTTT. It yields the protein CASSLGVAGANTGELFF. The chain links TRBV7-9 to TRBJ2-2; 9 positions match TRBD2. V lost 1 base to trimming and J lost 0 bases; unmatched junction nucleotides: 3. Germline lookup yields CDR1 SEHNR and CDR2 FQNEAQ (reference sequence). The CDR3 covers 17 residues.

V and J are TRBV28 and TRBJ2-7; 9 bases line up with TRBD1. This CDR3 has 12 residues. V trimming: 6 bases; J trimming: 11 bases; junction bases outside the gene matches: 8. From germline, CDR1 is MDHEN and CDR2 SYDVKM. CDR3 bases: TGTGCCAGCAGCACGGACAGGGGTCGAGAGTACTTC. Amino acid sequence: CASSTDRGREYF.

The chain carries TRBV4-1 and TRBJ2-1; D might be TRBD2 (6 bases). Trimming pared 0 bases from V and 5 bases from J, leaving 14 bases between. The CDR3 length is 16 residues. The germline CDR1 and CDR2 sequences are MGHRA and YSYEKL. This chain's CDR3 is CASSQDRFSGDNEQFF. The CDR3 DNA reads as TGCGCCAGCAGCCAAGATCGGTTTAGCGGAGACAATGAGCAGTTCTTC.

The V gene is TRBV27, the J gene TRBJ2-7, with TRBD1 matching 8 bases. V gave up 10 bases and J gave up 5 bases; unmatched junction bases: 13. CDR1 is MNHEY, CDR2 SMNVEV, per germline (reference sequence). CDR3 length: 14 amino acids. The CDR3, as DNA: TGTGCCACCTCATTTCGGCAGGGGGCCAACGAGCAGTACTTC. The encoded protein is CATSFRQGANEQYF.

Many counts were recorded for this clone. V is TRBV28 and J is TRBJ2-7, with 7 bases fitting TRBD1. The CDR3 totals 14 residues. Germline V CDR1 and CDR2: MDHEN, SYDVKM. V gave up 5 bases and J gave up 3 bases; unmatched junction bases: 7. The CDR3 DNA reads as TGTGCCAGCAGTCTAACAGGGGACCTCTACGAGCAGTACTTC. Translation gives CASSLTGDLYEQYF. Full variable domain (missing parts from reference TRBV28 and TRBJ2-7): DVKVTQSSRYLVKRTGEKVFLECVQDMDHENMFWYRQDPGLGLRLIYFSYDVKMKEKGDIPEGYSVSREKKERFSLILESASTNQTSMYLCASSLTGDLYEQYFGPGTRLTVT.

V and J are TRBV15 and TRBJ1-3; tentatively, D is TRBD1 (5 bases). Germline V lookup: CDR1 LNHNV, CDR2 YYDKDF (reference sequence). The CDR3 length is 15 residues. Trimming pared 1 base from V and 4 bases from J, leaving 11 bases between. The CDR3, as DNA: TGTGCCACCAGCAGAGTCAAGGGGCGCGGAAACACCATATATTTT. It is translated as CATSRVKGRGNTIYF.

The gene calls are TRBV14 and TRBJ1-2, with 9 bases lining up with TRBD1. In germline, CDR1 is SGHDN, CDR2 FVKESK. CDR3 length equals 13 residues. V shed 4 bases, J shed 10 bases, and the junction held 7 bases outside the gene matches. The CDR3 loop reads CASSRSDRGDYTF. Written as DNA, the CDR3 is TGTGCCAGCAGCCGGTCGGACAGGGGCGACTACACCTTC.

The CDR3 DNA reads as TGTGCCAGCAGCTTAGACGGGTACAATCAGCCCCAGCATTTT. It codes for CASSLDGYNQPQHF. The chain couples TRBV7-9 to TRBJ1-5, with D uncertain. Trimming removed 1 base from V and 3 bases from J, with 7 bases in between. In germline, CDR1 is SEHNR, CDR2 FQNEAQ (reference sequence). The CDR3 runs to 14 residues.

The V and J genes are TRBV28 and TRBJ2-7, with D maybe TRBD1 (5 bases). CDR3 length equals 13 residues. CDR1 is MDHEN, CDR2 SYDVKM, per germline. V gave up 3 bases and J gave up 5 bases, with 11 bases separating them. CDR3 region: CASSFPAGNEQYF. As DNA, the CDR3 is TGTGCCAGCAGTTTTCCTGCAGGGAACGAGCAGTACTTC.

The rearrangement joins TRBV19 to TRBJ2-1; TRBD2 agrees at 7 bases. The CDR3 spans 14 residues. The trim removed 8 bases at V and 0 bases at J, leaving 4 bases unmatched. Germline V gives CDR1 LNHDA, CDR2 SQIVND (reference sequence). The CDR3 spells CASARTSSYNEQFF. The DNA for the CDR3 is TGTGCCAGTGCCAGGACTAGCTCCTACAATGAGCAGTTCTTC.

The V call is TRBV18, the J call TRBJ1-1, with D perhaps TRBD1 (6 bases). The length of the CDR3 is 15 residues. Between the trimmed V and J ends, which lost 2 bases and 5 bases, there was a span of 15 bases. Germline lookup yields CDR1 KGHSH and CDR2 LQKENI. CDR3 nucleotides: TGTGCCAGCTCACCAGGTTCAACAGGGTATACTGAAGCTTTCTTT. Translated, it gives CASSPGSTGYTEAFF.

The chain employs TRBV7-9 and TRBJ1-3, with D unclear. The CDR3 length is 14 residues. Trimming removed 3 bases from V and 1 base from J, with 7 bases in between. Germline loops: CDR1 SEHNR, CDR2 FQNEAQ (reference sequence). The CDR3 nucleotides read TGTGCCAGCAGCTTGGAGGGTTCTGGAAACACCATATATTTT. Its protein is CASSLEGSGNTIYF.

This clone was seen more than once but under ten times. This chain connects TRBV7-9 to TRBJ2-1, with 9 bases fitting TRBD1. V dropped 5 bases and J dropped 5; count of bases not matched to a gene: 7. From germline, CDR1 is SEHNR and CDR2 FQNEAQ (reference sequence). The CDR3 extends over 15 amino acids. CDR3: CASSQGDREDNEQFF. The CDR3 region has the DNA TGTGCCAGCAGCCAGGGGGACAGGGAAGACAATGAGCAGTTCTTC.